The 22 T cell receptor beta chains listed next were all sequenced from one sample in a study of shared clonotypes between healthy human individuals. Assay: immunoSEQ multiplex PCR; the TCRdb copy retains only in-frame clones and omits some. Among approximately 740,000 clones listed, roughly 92% were seen once. CD45RO-negative cells were positively selected for CCR7, leaving out terminally differentiated effector memory CD45RA+ cells. The sequenced sample consisted of naive CD8+ T cells sorted from blood. The receptors come from a man younger than 40 in good health.

The chain is built from TRBV5-6 and TRBJ2-7, with TRBD1 identical over 9 bases. This CDR3 spans 16 amino acids. J was trimmed by 3 bases and V by 5 bases; bases with no gene match: 12. From germline, CDR1 is SGHDT and CDR2 YYEEEE. This CDR3 is CASSHSPGTGFYEQYF. CDR3 sequence (DNA): TGTGCCAGCAGTCATAGCCCCGGGACAGGGTTCTACGAGCAGTACTTC.

V is TRBV7-9 and J is TRBJ2-1, with 7 bases that match TRBD2. Germline trimming cut 5 bases from V and 8 bases from J; bases unmatched to any gene: 12. CDR3 size: 15 residues. Germline lookup yields CDR1 SEHNR and CDR2 FQNEAQ (reference sequence). Here the CDR3 reads CASSPLGGGIYEQFF. The CDR3 DNA reads TGTGCCAGCAGCCCTTTGGGGGGGGGTATCTATGAGCAGTTCTTC.

The chain combines TRBV19 with TRBJ2-1, with D maybe TRBD2 (5 bases). CDR1 is LNHDA, CDR2 SQIVND, per germline (reference sequence). The CDR3 contains 15 residues. Trimming took 1 base from V and 2 from J, leaving 9 bases between them. CDR3 in DNA: TGTGCCAGTAGTATAGCCCCGGGAACCTACAATGAGCAGTTCTTC. It specifies CASSIAPGTYNEQFF.

In the case of this clone: The same CDR3 arises from other DNA sequences in this sample as well. The gene calls are TRBV27 and TRBJ1-2, with D possibly TRBD1 on 6 matching bases. V was cut by 6 bases and J by 5 bases, with 10 bases left in between. The CDR3 loop spans 12 amino acids. CDR1 and CDR2 from the germline V gene are MNHEY and SMNVEV (reference sequence). Written as DNA, the CDR3 is TGTGCCAGCAGGACAGGACTTTATGGCTACACCTTC. It codes for CASRTGLYGYTF.

The chain couples TRBV5-5 to TRBJ2-7; D perhaps matches TRBD1 (6 bases). The CDR3 loop spans 14 amino acids. The V end was cut by 6 bases, the J end by 2 bases, with 15 bases between. Germline lookup yields CDR1 SGHKS and CDR2 YYEKEE (reference sequence). The CDR3 region is CASIPGTRAYEQYF. CDR3 nucleotide sequence: TGTGCCAGCATCCCCGGGACAAGGGCCTACGAGCAGTACTTC.

This sequence joins TRBV11-2 and TRBJ2-1, with unresolved D. The CDR3 spans 16 residues. Germline V gene data show CDR1 as SGHAT and CDR2 as FQNNGV. V lost 1 base and J lost 8, with 18 bases in between. The CDR3 DNA is TGTGCCAGCAGCTTAGGTTGGTCGGGCCTATTCGATGAGCAGTTCTTC. This gives the protein CASSLGWSGLFDEQFF. Complete variable domain (other parts from reference TRBV11-2 and TRBJ2-1): EAGVAQSPRYKIIEKRQSVAFWCNPISGHATLYWYQQILGQGPKLLIQFQNNGVVDDSQLPKDRFSAERLKGVDSTLKIQPAKLEDSAVYLCASSLGWSGLFDEQFFGPGTRLTVL.

The chain couples TRBV4-3 to TRBJ2-2; D might be TRBD2 (6 bases). V was shortened by 7 bases and J by 0 bases, with 9 bases between the two germline ends. Per germline, CDR1 LGHNA and CDR2 YSLEER. This CDR3 contains 14 residues. CDR3 amino acids: CASMGEANTGELFF. CDR3 DNA sequence: TGCGCCAGCATGGGGGAGGCGAACACCGGGGAGCTGTTTTTT.

The CDR3 bases are TGTGCCAGCAGCCCCTCGCCCAACAACCACGAGCAGTACTTC. This translates into CASSPSPNNHEQYF. This chain uses TRBV9 with TRBJ2-7; D not resolved. V was clipped by 4 bases and J by 5 bases, with 16 bases between them. The CDR3 contains 14 residues. Germline CDR1 reads SGDLS; CDR2 reads YYNGEE.

V and J are TRBV27 and TRBJ2-3; D unclear. Per the germline V gene, CDR1 is MNHEY and CDR2 is SMNVEV (reference sequence). V was cut by 2 bases and J by 4 bases, with 7 bases left in between. The CDR3 sequence is 13 residues long. CDR3: CASSLVPADTQYF. The CDR3 nucleotides are TGTGCCAGCAGTTTAGTCCCCGCAGATACGCAGTATTTT.

This sequence joins TRBV11-3 and TRBJ2-7, with D possibly matching TRBD1 (5 bases). This CDR3 has 13 amino acids. Germline V gene sequence: CDR1 SGHNT, CDR2 YENEEA. The V end was cut by 4 bases, the J end by 5 bases, with 12 bases between. The CDR3 reads CASSSYPTDEQYF. In DNA, the CDR3 is TGTGCCAGCAGCTCGTACCCGACAGACGAGCAGTACTTC.

The chain couples TRBV5-6 to TRBJ2-5; 9 bases align to TRBD2. The V segment lost 4 bases and the J segment 0 bases; nucleotides outside the gene matches: 10. This CDR3 contains 17 residues. Germline CDR1 reads SGHDT; CDR2 reads YYEEEE. As DNA, the CDR3 is TGTGCCAGCAGCGTGGGACTAGCAGACGACGACCAAGAGACCCAGTACTTC. Protein product: CASSVGLADDDQETQYF.

This rearrangement joins TRBV4-2 to TRBJ2-1; D is ambiguous. V was trimmed by 3 bases and J by 4 bases, leaving 7 bases between them. The germline gives CDR1 LGHNA, CDR2 YNFKEQ. The CDR3 length is 13 residues. The CDR3 protein is CASSQGSYNEQFF. The CDR3 DNA reads TGTGCCAGCAGCCAGGGATCTTACAATGAGCAGTTCTTC.

The rearrangement links TRBV11-3 to TRBJ2-7; weak D call: TRBD1 (6 bases). V was clipped by 4 bases and J by 0 bases, with 19 bases between them. This CDR3 spans 17 amino acids. Germline V gene lookup returns CDR1 SGHNT and CDR2 YENEEA. The CDR3 DNA reads TGTGCCAGCAGCTCTAGCTTGACAGGACCGAGCTCCTACGAGCAGTACTTC. Translated, it gives CASSSSLTGPSSYEQYF.

The chain is built from TRBV4-1 and TRBJ2-1; a possible D gene is TRBD2 (6 bases). Germline lookup yields CDR1 MGHRA and CDR2 YSYEKL. This CDR3 is built from 17 residues. V was pared by 5 bases and J by 7 bases, with 24 bases between. The CDR3 loop is CASSVDPAGRVGNEQFF. The DNA for the CDR3 is TGCGCCAGCAGCGTGGACCCGGCGGGACGGGTTGGAAATGAGCAGTTCTTC.

The chain has TRBV27 and TRBJ2-1, with a weak D call TRBD2 (5 bases). CDR1 is MNHEY and CDR2 is SMNVEV in the germline V gene (reference sequence). This CDR3 contains 16 residues. Deletions cut 0 bases from V and 4 bases from J, with 13 bases between. The CDR3 coding sequence is TGTGCCAGCAGTTTATCGGAGCGGCGGCCTTACAATGAGCAGTTCTTC. Amino acids: CASSLSERRPYNEQFF.

This chain links TRBV4-2 with TRBJ2-7, with 10 bases aligning to TRBD2. The CDR3 has 14 amino acids. Germline lookup yields CDR1 LGHNA and CDR2 YNFKEQ. With 4 bases clipped from V and 7 bases from J, the junction kept 7 bases outside the gene matches. The CDR3 DNA reads as TGTGCCAGCAGCCGAAGAGGACTAGCGGAGGAGCAGTACTTC. Protein sequence: CASSRRGLAEEQYF.

CDR3 nucleotide sequence: TGCGCCAGCAGTGAGTCCCATGCAACTAGCACAGATACGCAGTATTTT. Translation gives CASSESHATSTDTQYF. V and J are TRBV10-2 and TRBJ2-3; D unresolved. The CDR3 is made up of 16 amino acids. V lost 0 bases and J 0 bases, leaving 10 bases between the germline ends. From germline, CDR1 is WSHSY and CDR2 SAAADI.

The chain combines TRBV7-9 with TRBJ1-4; D perhaps matches TRBD1 (5 bases). This CDR3 is built from 18 residues. Germline loops: CDR1 SEHNR, CDR2 FQNEAQ (reference sequence). Trimming took 6 bases from V and 0 from J, leaving 20 bases between them. The CDR3 here is CASRKTSMAGSTNEKLFF. The DNA for the CDR3 is TGTGCCAGCAGAAAAACGTCAATGGCAGGGTCAACTAATGAAAAACTGTTTTTT.

The chain carries TRBV4-1 and TRBJ2-7; D is unclear. Germline CDR1 reads MGHRA; CDR2 reads YSYEKL. Between the trimmed V and J ends, which lost 0 bases and 2 bases, there was a span of 14 bases. The CDR3 contains 16 residues. The CDR3 here is CASSQDLSGPTYEQYF. The CDR3 DNA reads TGCGCCAGCAGCCAAGATCTATCCGGTCCCACCTACGAGCAGTACTTC.

V and J are TRBV10-3 and TRBJ2-1; TRBD2 matches 11 bases. The CDR3 is 16 amino acids. Trimming cost V 0 bases and J 10 bases; bases outside gene matches: 8. Germline V gene lookup returns CDR1 ENHRY and CDR2 SYGVKD. The CDR3 DNA follows: TGTGCCATCAGTGAGTCGACTAGCGGGAAGCTCGGGGAGCAGTTCTTC. Its translation: CAISESTSGKLGEQFF.

The V and J genes are TRBV27 and TRBJ2-3, with 16 bases that match TRBD2. There are 17 residues in the CDR3. Trimming cost V 2 bases and J 2 bases; bases outside gene matches: 1. Looked up from germline, CDR1 is MNHEY and CDR2 is SMNVEV (reference sequence). CDR3 bases: TGTGCCAGCAGTTTAGGGACTAGCGGGAGGGCCACAGATACGCAGTATTTT. Its protein product is CASSLGTSGRATDTQYF.

This chain connects TRBV7-6 to TRBJ1-1; 7 nucleotides match TRBD1. The CDR3 is 13 amino acids. CDR1 and CDR2 from the germline V gene are SGHVS and FNYEAQ. V shed 5 bases and J 4 bases; nucleotides not matched to a gene: 4. CDR3 sequence reads: CASSTTGSTEAFF. The CDR3 region has the DNA TGTGCCAGCAGCACGACAGGGAGCACTGAAGCTTTCTTT.